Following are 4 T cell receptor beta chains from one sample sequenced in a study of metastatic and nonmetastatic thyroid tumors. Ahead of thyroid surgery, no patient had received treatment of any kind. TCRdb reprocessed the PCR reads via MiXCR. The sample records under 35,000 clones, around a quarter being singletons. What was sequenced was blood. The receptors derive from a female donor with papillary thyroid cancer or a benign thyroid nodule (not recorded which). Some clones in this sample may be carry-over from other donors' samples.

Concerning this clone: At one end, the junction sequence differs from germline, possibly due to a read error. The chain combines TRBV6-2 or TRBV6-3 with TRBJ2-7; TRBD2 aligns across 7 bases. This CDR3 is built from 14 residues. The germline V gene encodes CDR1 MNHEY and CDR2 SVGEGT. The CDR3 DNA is TGTGCCAGCAGTCCGAGGACTAGTTCCTACGAGCAGCACTTC. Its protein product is CASSPRTSSYEQHF.

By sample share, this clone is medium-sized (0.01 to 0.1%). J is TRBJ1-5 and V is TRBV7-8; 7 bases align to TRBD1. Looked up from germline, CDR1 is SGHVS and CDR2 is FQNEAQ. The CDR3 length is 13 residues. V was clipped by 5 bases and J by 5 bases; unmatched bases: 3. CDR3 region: CASSPQGDQPQHF. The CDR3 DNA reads TGTGCCAGCAGCCCGCAGGGGGATCAGCCCCAGCATTTT.

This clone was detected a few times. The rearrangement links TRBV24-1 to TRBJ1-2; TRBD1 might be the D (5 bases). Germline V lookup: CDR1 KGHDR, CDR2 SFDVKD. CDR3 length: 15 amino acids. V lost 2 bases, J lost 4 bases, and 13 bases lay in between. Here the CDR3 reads CATSDCGHTFYGYTF. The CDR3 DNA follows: TGTGCCACCAGTGATTGTGGACATACCTTCTATGGCTACACCTTC.

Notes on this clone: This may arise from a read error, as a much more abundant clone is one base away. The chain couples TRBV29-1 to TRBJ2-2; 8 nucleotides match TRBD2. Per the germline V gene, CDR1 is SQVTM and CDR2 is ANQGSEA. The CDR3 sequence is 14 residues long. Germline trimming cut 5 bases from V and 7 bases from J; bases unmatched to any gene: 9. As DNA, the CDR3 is TGCAGCGTTACTAGCGGCTTCCTGGGCGGGGAGCTGTTTTTT. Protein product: CSVTSGFLGGELFF.